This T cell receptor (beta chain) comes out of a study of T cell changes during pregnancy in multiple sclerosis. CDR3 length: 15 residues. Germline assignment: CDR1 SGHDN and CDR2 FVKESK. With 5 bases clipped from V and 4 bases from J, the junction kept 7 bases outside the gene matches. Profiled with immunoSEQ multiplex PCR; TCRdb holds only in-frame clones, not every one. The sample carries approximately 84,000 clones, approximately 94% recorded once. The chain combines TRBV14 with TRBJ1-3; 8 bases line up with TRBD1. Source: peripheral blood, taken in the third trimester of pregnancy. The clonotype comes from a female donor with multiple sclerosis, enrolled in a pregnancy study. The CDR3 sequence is CASSSWWDRGNTIYF. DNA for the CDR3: TGTGCCAGCAGCTCTTGGTGGGACAGGGGAAACACCATATATTTT.